This T cell receptor (beta chain) was recovered during a study of human T cells and chemical hapten exposure. The sample holds a few counts of this clonotype. Time point: patch test 1, 2 weeks after DPC sensitization. As to treatment: therapeutic diphenylcyclopropenone sensitization with weekly scalp DPC. Blood, whole and unfractionated, served as the source for total RNA extraction. Each cDNA molecule in the library carried unique molecular identifiers. TCRdb ran MiXCR on the RACE reads and lists one entry per CDR3 protein. The repertoire has about 41,000 distinct CDR3 sequences, 4% of them found once; the top ten carry around 28%. Trimming took off 2 bases at V and 6 bases at J, with 16 bases between the two ends. The CDR3 consists of 15 residues.

The sequencing here drew on whole blood, taken in connection with sensitization to the hapten diphenylcyclopropenone (DPC). This rearrangement joins TRBV12-3 or TRBV12-4 to TRBJ1-2; maybe TRBD1 (6 bases). The receptor's source is a man aged 45-60 years with alopecia areata. Some clones in this sample may be carry-over from other donors' samples. For the CDR3, the DNA is TGTGCCAGCAGTTTATTGGGCGGGACACGGCATGGCTACACCTTC. Translating it yields CASSLLGGTRHGYTF.